These 6 T cell receptor beta chains were sequenced from one sample in a study of blood T cell repertoires in COVID-19. Clones were read by immunoSEQ multiplex PCR, and TCRdb kept only the in-frame ones, dropping some. The table lists roughly 200,000 clones, 85% to 90% of them singletons. Sequences were obtained from peripheral blood. Receptors originate from a woman between 55 and 75 years old with acute or convalescent COVID-19.

The V gene is TRBV30, the J gene TRBJ1-3, with a weak D call TRBD1 (6 bases). The V end was cut by 0 bases, the J end by 9 bases, with 9 bases between. The CDR3 loop spans 12 amino acids. Germline CDR1 reads GTSNPN; CDR2 reads SVGIG (reference sequence). CDR3 DNA sequence: TGTGCCTGGAGTGTGGGACACGCCACCATATATTTT. As protein: CAWSVGHATIYF.

DNA for the CDR3: TGTGCCAGTAGTATTTATCAGACAGGGTTGTTCTTC. Translation gives CASSIYQTGLFF. This chain uses TRBV19 with TRBJ2-1; 7 bases fit TRBD1. This CDR3 region has 12 residues. The ends lost 3 bases at V and 15 bases at J; junction bases unmatched: 8. CDR1 and CDR2 (germline): LNHDA, SQIVND (reference sequence). Full variable domain (missing parts from reference TRBV19 and TRBJ2-1): DGGITQSPKYLFRKEGQNVTLSCEQNLNHDAMYWYRQDPGQGLRLIYYSQIVNDFQKGDIAEGYSVSREKKESFPLTVTSAQKNPTAFYLCASSIYQTGLFFGPGTRLTVL.

This chain connects TRBV27 to TRBJ1-4; D is perhaps TRBD1 (5 bases). Germline lookup yields CDR1 MNHEY and CDR2 SMNVEV (reference sequence). CDR3 length equals 15 residues. V lost 3 bases, J lost 8 bases, and 16 bases lay in between. CDR3 sequence: CASSFFSGIPEKLFF. The CDR3 coding sequence is TGTGCCAGCAGTTTCTTCTCAGGGATACCCGAAAAACTGTTTTTT.

The chain uses TRBV2 and TRBJ2-1, with D tentatively TRBD1 (5 bases). The CDR3 is 17 residues long. Germline CDR1 reads SNHLY; CDR2 reads FYNNEI. Trimming stripped 5 bases from V and 1 base from J, with 18 bases between. The CDR3 coding sequence is TGTGCCAGCAGTAGTTCTCAGACAGCCCAATCCTACAATGAGCAGTTCTTC. Its protein product is CASSSSQTAQSYNEQFF.

This clone was recorded only once. The chain has TRBV4-2 and TRBJ1-5; a possible D gene is TRBD1 (5 bases). V was shortened by 10 bases and J by 5 bases, with 15 bases between the two germline ends. The CDR3 length is 13 residues. CDR1 is LGHNA and CDR2 is YNFKEQ in the germline V gene. CDR3 loop: CATRGDRDQPQHF. In DNA form, the CDR3 reads TGTGCCACCCGGGGGGATAGGGATCAGCCCCAGCATTTT.

This rearrangement joins TRBV11-3 to TRBJ2-3, with 8 bases identical to TRBD2. Germline V gene sequence: CDR1 SGHNT, CDR2 YENEEA. The CDR3 sequence is 15 residues long. V shed 5 bases and J 6 bases; nucleotides not matched to a gene: 10. CDR3 DNA sequence: TGTGCCAGCAGCCGACGAGCGGGAGAAGGGGATACGCAGTATTTT. Amino acids: CASSRRAGEGDTQYF.